This T cell receptor beta chain was identified during a study of regulatory T cells in long-lasting Graves disease. At least ten counts were recorded for this clonotype. Its antigen is still unknown. Combining iRepertoire HTBI primers with Arm-PCR of CDR3 regions, the authors built TCR beta libraries. MiXCR, run by TCRdb on the multiplex PCR reads, gives a single entry per CDR3 protein. Found here are fewer than 400,000 distinct CDR3 sequences, around 19% of them singletons; the top ten hold roughly 29%. The sample's time point: persistent/refractory GD, antithyroid drugs over 5 years with positive TRAb. PBMCs provided the RNA from which the TCR library was made. Patients came from an endocrinology department in Xi'an, China. V trimming: 5 bases; J trimming: 2 bases; junction bases outside the gene matches: 3. Germline lookup yields CDR1 SGHTA and CDR2 FQGTGA. CDR3 length: 15 amino acids. Notes on the study in general: Sharing of public clonotypes was greater in persistent patients (under 3,000) than in new patients (around 880).

The chain uses TRBV7-3 and TRBJ2-5; 12 bases align to TRBD2. Sequenced material: peripheral blood mononuclear cells (PBMCs), taken when the disease was refractory, from a patient treated with antithyroid drugs. The clonotype comes from a female donor with Graves disease. The chain's CDR3 is CASSVLAGGQETQYF. CDR3 sequence (DNA): TGTGCCAGCAGCGTCCTAGCGGGAGGGCAAGAGACCCAGTACTTC.